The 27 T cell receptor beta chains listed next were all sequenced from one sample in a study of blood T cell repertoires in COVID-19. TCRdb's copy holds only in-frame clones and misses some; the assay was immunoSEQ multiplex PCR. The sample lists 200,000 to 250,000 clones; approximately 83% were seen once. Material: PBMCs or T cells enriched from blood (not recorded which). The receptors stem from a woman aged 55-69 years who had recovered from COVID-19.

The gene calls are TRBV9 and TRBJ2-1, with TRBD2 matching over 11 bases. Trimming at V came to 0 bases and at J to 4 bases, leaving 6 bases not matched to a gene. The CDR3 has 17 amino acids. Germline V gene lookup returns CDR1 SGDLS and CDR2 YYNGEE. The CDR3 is CASSVETSGAGYNEQFF. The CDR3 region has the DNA TGTGCCAGCAGCGTAGAGACTAGCGGGGCGGGGTACAATGAGCAGTTCTTC.

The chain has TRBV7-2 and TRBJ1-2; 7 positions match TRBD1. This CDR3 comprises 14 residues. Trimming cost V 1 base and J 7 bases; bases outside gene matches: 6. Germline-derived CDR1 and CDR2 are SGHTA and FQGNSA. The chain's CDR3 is CASSLETGWGGYTF. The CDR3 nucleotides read TGTGCCAGCAGCTTAGAGACAGGGTGGGGTGGCTACACCTTC.

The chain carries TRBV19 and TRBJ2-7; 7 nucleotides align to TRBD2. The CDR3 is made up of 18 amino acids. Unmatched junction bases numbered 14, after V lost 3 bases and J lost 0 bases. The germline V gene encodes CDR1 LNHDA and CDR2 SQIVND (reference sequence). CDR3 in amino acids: CASSMRGSPAGLSYEQYF. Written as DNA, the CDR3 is TGTGCCAGTAGTATGCGGGGGTCCCCCGCGGGGCTCTCCTACGAGCAGTACTTC.

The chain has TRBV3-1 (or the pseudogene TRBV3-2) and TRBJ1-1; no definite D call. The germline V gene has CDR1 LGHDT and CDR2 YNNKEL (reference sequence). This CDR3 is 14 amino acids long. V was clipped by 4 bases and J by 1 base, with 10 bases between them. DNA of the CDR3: TGTGCCAGCAGCCCACGGGTGGGGAACACTGAAGCTTTCTTT. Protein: CASSPRVGNTEAFF.

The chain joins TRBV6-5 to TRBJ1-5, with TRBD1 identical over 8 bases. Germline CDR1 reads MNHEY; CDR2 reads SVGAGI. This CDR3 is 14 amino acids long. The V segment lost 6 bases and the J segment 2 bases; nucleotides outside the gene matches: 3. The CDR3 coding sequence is TGTGCCAGCAGCCCGGGACAGGGCAATCAGCCCCAGCATTTT. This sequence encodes CASSPGQGNQPQHF.

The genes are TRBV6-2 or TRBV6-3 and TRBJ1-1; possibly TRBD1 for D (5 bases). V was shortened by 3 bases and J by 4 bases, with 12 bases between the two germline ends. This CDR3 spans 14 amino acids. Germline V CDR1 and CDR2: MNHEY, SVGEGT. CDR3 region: CASSYVGGRTEAFF. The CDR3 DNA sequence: TGTGCCAGCAGTTATGTGGGGGGTCGCACTGAAGCTTTCTTT.

The CDR3 nucleotides are TGCGCCAGCAGCCCTGGGAGGGGAGGGCTGAACACTGAAGCTTTCTTT. Translated: CASSPGRGGLNTEAFF. This chain joins TRBV5-1 and TRBJ1-1, with D possibly matching TRBD1 (5 bases). Trimming cost V 4 bases and J 0 bases, with 16 bases left between them. This CDR3 is built from 16 residues. Germline V gene lookup returns CDR1 SGHRS and CDR2 YFSETQ.

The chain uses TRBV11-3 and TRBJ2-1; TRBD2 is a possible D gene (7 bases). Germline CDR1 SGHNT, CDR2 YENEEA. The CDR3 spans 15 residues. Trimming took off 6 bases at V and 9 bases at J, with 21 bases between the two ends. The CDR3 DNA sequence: TGTGCCAGCAGTTCACGGACGGGGGGACAAGGTGAGCAGTTCTTC. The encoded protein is CASSSRTGGQGEQFF. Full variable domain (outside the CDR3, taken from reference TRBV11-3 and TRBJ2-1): EAGVVQSPRYKIIEKKQPVAFWCNPISGHNTLYWYLQNLGQGPELLIRYENEEAVDDSQLPKDRFSAERLKGVDSTLKIQPAELGDSAVYLCASSSRTGGQGEQFFGPGTRLTVL.

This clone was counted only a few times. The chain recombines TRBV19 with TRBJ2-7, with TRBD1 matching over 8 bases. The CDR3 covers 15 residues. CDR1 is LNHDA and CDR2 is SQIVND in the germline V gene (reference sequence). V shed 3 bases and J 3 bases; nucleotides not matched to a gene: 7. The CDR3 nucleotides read TGTGCCAGTAGTATCGCGCCCGGACAGGGCTACGAGCAGTACTTC. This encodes CASSIAPGQGYEQYF.

The CDR3 sequence: CASSQGVTQPQHF. The CDR3 nucleotides are TGTGCCAGTAGCCAGGGGGTTACTCAGCCCCAGCATTTT. The V and J genes are TRBV19 and TRBJ1-5, with 7 nucleotides matching TRBD1. Trimming took 6 bases from V and 6 from J; bases not matched to a gene: 5. Germline values: CDR1 LNHDA, CDR2 SQIVND (reference sequence). The CDR3 length is 13 residues. Supplemented by reference TRBV19 and TRBJ1-5, the full variable domain reads DGGITQSPKYLFRKEGQNVTLSCEQNLNHDAMYWYRQDPGQGLRLIYYSQIVNDFQKGDIAEGYSVSREKKESFPLTVTSAQKNPTAFYLCASSQGVTQPQHFGDGTRLSIL.

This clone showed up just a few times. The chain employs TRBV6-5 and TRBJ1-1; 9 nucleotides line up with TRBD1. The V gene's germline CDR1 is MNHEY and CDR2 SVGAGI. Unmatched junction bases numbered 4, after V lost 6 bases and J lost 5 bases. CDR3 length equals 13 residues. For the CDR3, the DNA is TGTGCCAGCAGGGACAGGGGAAAGACTGAAGCTTTCTTT. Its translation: CASRDRGKTEAFF.

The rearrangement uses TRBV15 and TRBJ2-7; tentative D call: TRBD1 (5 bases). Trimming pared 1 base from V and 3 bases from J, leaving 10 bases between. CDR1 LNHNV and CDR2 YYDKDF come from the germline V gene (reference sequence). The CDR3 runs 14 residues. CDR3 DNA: TGTGCCACCAGCAGAGGACAGACAGACTACGAGCAGTACTTC. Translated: CATSRGQTDYEQYF. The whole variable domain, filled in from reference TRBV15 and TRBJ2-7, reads DAMVIQNPRYQVTQFGKPVTLSCSQTLNHNVMYWYQQKSSQAPKLLFHYYDKDFNNEADTPDNFQSRRPNTSFCFLDIRSPGLGDTAMYLCATSRGQTDYEQYFGPGTRLTVT.

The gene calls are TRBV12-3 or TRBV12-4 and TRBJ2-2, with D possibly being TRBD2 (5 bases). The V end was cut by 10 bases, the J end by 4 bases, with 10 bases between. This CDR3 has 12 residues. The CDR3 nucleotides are TGTGCCACAGGACGGGGCACCGGGGAGCTGTTTTTT. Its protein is CATGRGTGELFF.

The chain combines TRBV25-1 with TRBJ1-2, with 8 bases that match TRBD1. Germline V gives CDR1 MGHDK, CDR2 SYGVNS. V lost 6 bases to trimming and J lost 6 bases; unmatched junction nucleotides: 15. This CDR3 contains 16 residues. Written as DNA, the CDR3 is TGTGCCAGCAGGAGGACAGGGATTCAGAAAAAAGATGGCTACACCTTC. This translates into CASRRTGIQKKDGYTF.

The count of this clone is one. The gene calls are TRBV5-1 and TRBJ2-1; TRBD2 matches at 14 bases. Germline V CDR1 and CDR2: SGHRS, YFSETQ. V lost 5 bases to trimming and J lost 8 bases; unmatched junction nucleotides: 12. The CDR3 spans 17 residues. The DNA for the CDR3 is TGCGCCAGCAGTTCGACTAGCGGGAGGGCCGGGGGCCATGAGCAGTTCTTC. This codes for CASSSTSGRAGGHEQFF.

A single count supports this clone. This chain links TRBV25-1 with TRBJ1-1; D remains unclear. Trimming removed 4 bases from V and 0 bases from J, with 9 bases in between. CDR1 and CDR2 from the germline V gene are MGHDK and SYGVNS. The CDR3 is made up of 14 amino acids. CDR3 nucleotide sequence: TGTGCCAGCAGTGCCCTAGCCTTGAACACTGAAGCTTTCTTT. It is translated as CASSALALNTEAFF.

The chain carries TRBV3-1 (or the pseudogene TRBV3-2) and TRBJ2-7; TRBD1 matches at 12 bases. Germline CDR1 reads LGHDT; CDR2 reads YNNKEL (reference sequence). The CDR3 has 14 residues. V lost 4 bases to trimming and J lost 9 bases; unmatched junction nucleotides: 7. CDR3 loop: CASSPGTGGGRQYF. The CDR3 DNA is TGTGCCAGCAGCCCCGGGACAGGGGGCGGAAGGCAGTACTTC.

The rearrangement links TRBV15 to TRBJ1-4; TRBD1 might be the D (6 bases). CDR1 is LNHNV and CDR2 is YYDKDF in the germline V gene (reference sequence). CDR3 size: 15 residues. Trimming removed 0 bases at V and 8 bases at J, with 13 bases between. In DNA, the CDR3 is TGTGCCACCAGCAGAGATGTAGGGGGAACGGAAAAACTGTTTTTT. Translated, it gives CATSRDVGGTEKLFF.

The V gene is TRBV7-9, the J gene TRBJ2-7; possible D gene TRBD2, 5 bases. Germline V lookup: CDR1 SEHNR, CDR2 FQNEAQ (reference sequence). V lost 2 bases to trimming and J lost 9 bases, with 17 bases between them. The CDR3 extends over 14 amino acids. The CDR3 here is CASSLSLQGSGQYF. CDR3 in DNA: TGTGCCAGCAGCTTAAGTTTACAAGGGAGCGGGCAGTACTTC.

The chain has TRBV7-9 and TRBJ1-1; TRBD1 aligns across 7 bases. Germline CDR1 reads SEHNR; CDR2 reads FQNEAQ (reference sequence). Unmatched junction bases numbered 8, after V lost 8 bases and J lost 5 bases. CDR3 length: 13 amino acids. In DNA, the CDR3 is TGTGCCAGCGGCCTCACAGGGGTGACTGAAGCTTTCTTT. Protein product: CASGLTGVTEAFF.

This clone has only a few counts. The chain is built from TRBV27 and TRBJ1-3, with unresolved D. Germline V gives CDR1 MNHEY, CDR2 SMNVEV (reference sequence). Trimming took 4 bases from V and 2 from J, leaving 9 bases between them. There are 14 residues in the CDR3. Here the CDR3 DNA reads TGTGCCAGCAGTTCAACAGCGGCTGGAAACACCATATATTTT. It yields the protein CASSSTAAGNTIYF.

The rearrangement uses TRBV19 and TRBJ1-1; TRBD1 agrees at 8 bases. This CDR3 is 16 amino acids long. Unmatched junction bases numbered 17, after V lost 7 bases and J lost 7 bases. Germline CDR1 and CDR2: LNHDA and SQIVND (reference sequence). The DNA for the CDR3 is TGTGCCAGTACCTCTCATGGGCAGGGGGCGCGTGATGAAGCTTTCTTT. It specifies CASTSHGQGARDEAFF.

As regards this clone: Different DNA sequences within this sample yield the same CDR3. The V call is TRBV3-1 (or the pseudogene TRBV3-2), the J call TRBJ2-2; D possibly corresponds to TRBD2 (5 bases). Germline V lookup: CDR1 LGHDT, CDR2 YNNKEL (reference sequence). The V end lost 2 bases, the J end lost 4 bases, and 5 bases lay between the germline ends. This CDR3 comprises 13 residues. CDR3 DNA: TGTGCCAGCAGCCAAAGCGGCACCGGGGAGCTGTTTTTT. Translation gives CASSQSGTGELFF.

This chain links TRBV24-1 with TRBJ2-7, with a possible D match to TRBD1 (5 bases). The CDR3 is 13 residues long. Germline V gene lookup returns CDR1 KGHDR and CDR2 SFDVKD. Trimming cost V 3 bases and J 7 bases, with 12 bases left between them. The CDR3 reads CATSDGAFGEQYF. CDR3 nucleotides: TGTGCCACCAGTGATGGGGCCTTTGGAGAGCAGTACTTC.

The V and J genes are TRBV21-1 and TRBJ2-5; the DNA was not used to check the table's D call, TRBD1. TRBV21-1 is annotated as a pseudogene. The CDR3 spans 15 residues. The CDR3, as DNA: TGTGCCAGCAGCAAACGCACAGAGCCTTTAGAGACCCAGTACTTC. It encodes CASSKRTEPLETQYF.

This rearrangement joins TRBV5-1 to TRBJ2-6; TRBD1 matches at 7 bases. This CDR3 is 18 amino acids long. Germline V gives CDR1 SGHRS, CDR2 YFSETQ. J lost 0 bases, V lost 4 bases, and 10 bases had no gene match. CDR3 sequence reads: CASSLGQPMSSGANVLTF. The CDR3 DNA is TGCGCCAGCAGCCTGGGACAGCCCATGAGCTCTGGGGCCAACGTCCTGACTTTC.

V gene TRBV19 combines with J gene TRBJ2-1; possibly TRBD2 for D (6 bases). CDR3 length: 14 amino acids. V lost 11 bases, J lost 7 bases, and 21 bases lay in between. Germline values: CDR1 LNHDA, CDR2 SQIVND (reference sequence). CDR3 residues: CAAGGPVDRNEQFF. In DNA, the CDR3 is TGTGCCGCTGGAGGGCCGGTGGATAGGAATGAGCAGTTCTTC.